This T cell receptor beta chain was sequenced during a study of beta chain features in type 1 diabetes. Study-level findings and limits: In all four CD4+ subsets, TCRB CDR3 length was significantly, moderately reduced in type 1 diabetes.

This clone was observed a handful of times. What it binds is unknown. The authors reverse transcribed all of the isolated RNA, so sequencing captured expressed TCRB transcripts. Measured with immunoSEQ multiplex PCR; TCRdb has only the in-frame clones, and not every one. The sample consists of about 340,000 clones, about 14% of them appearing once. Per germline, CDR1 SGHRS and CDR2 YFSETQ. This CDR3 is 14 amino acids long. Between the trimmed V and J ends, which lost 0 bases and 1 base, there was a span of 7 bases. This TCR was sampled from a woman aged 18-30 years with type 1 diabetes. The chain links TRBV5-1 to TRBJ1-1, with a tentative D call TRBD1 (6 bases). Sequencing was carried out using naive CD4+ T cells from blood. CDR3 residues: CASSLDRANTEAFF. CDR3 bases: TGCGCCAGCAGCTTGGACAGGGCGAACACTGAAGCTTTCTTT.